The 23 T cell receptor beta chains listed next were all sequenced from one sample in a study of T-cell memory formation after mild COVID-19. From the 5' RACE reads, TCRdb called clonotypes with MiXCR, one entry per CDR3 protein. The sample records about 560,000 distinct CDR3 sequences, 15% to 20% being singletons. The sample comprised PBMCs or a T cell subset sorted from them (not recorded which). The source is an adult woman who had mild COVID-19 (a few samples of this study predate the infection). Cell type and time point are not known.

As DNA, the CDR3 is TGTGCCAGCAGCCTTGACAGGGTTGGTGAGCAGTTCTTC. Protein sequence: CASSLDRVGEQFF. The chain joins TRBV6-2 or TRBV6-3 to TRBJ2-1, with 7 bases that match TRBD1. This CDR3 spans 13 amino acids. The germline V gene encodes CDR1 MNHEY and CDR2 SVGEGT. V shed 6 bases and J 9 bases; nucleotides not matched to a gene: 8.

The chain is built from TRBV6-5 and TRBJ2-5, with 10 bases that match TRBD1. The CDR3 totals 16 residues. Germline assignment: CDR1 MNHEY and CDR2 SVGAGI. The V and J ends lost 0 bases and 5 bases, in that order; junction bases with no gene match: 6. CDR3 nucleotide sequence: TGTGCCAGCAGTTACTCGAGGACAGGGGGAATGGAGACCCAGTACTTC. The encoded protein is CASSYSRTGGMETQYF.

The chain is built from TRBV12-3 or TRBV12-4 and TRBJ1-2; no definite D call. Trimming took 6 bases from V and 8 from J, leaving 16 bases between them. This CDR3 is built from 13 residues. As DNA, the CDR3 is TGTGCCAGCAGCCCAACACGGACGGGCGGCTACACCTTC. Amino acids: CASSPTRTGGYTF.

This chain uses TRBV30 with TRBJ2-7, with D possibly being TRBD1 or TRBD2 (5 bases each). The germline V gene has CDR1 GTSNPN and CDR2 SVGIG (reference sequence). Deletions cut 5 bases from V and 5 bases from J, with 13 bases between. The CDR3 has 12 amino acids. The CDR3 region is CAWGGTRNEQYF. In nucleotides, the CDR3 is TGTGCCTGGGGTGGGACCCGAAACGAGCAGTACTTC.

This clonotype came up a few times. V usage is TRBV2 and J usage is TRBJ2-5; D might be TRBD2 (6 bases). Looked up from germline, CDR1 is SNHLY and CDR2 is FYNNEI. Trimming took off 11 bases at V and 1 base at J, with 14 bases between the two ends. CDR3 size: 13 residues. CDR3 in DNA: TGTGCCTGCTCGGCCGGGGGCCAAGAGACCCAGTACTTC. Translated, it gives CACSAGGQETQYF. The full variable domain, in which reference TRBV2 and TRBJ2-5 provide the parts outside the CDR3, is EPEVTQTPSHQVTQMGQEVILRCVPISNHLYFYWYRQILGQKVEFLVSFYNNEISEKSEIFDDQFSVERPDGSNFTLKIRSTKLEDSAMYFCACSAGGQETQYFGPGTRLLVL.

This clonotype was observed at least ten times. The V gene is TRBV5-1, the J gene TRBJ2-3; D perhaps matches TRBD2 (5 bases). V was pared by 7 bases and J by 2 bases, with 14 bases between. Germline loops: CDR1 SGHRS, CDR2 YFSETQ. The CDR3 runs to 14 residues. CDR3 DNA: TGCGCCAGCGGAGGAGCTCGAACCACAGATACGCAGTATTTT. Translated, it gives CASGGARTTDTQYF.

This chain connects TRBV5-5 to TRBJ2-7, with no clear D. Germline CDR1 reads SGHKS; CDR2 reads YYEKEE (reference sequence). The CDR3 is 10 amino acids. Trimming stripped 4 bases from V and 6 bases from J, with 5 bases between. In DNA, the CDR3 is TGTGCCAGCAGCGGATTCGAGCAGTACTTC. Protein sequence: CASSGFEQYF.

The rearrangement joins TRBV5-1 to TRBJ2-1, with 9 bases identical to TRBD2. Germline V gene data show CDR1 as SGHRS and CDR2 as YFSETQ. Trimming at V came to 4 bases and at J to 7 bases, leaving 12 bases not matched to a gene. The CDR3 totals 16 residues. CDR3 coding DNA: TGCGCCAGCAGCCTTCGGAGGACTAGCGCCCGGAATGAGCAGTTCTTC. This translates into CASSLRRTSARNEQFF.

By share, this clonotype ranks as medium-sized. The chain links TRBV5-4 to TRBJ1-2; D is ambiguous. This CDR3 has 15 residues. Germline loops: CDR1 SGHNT, CDR2 YYREEE (reference sequence). V lost 0 bases and J lost 2, with 11 bases in between. CDR3 residues: CASSLEKGVNYGYTF. CDR3 in DNA: TGTGCCAGCAGCTTGGAGAAGGGAGTCAACTATGGCTACACCTTC.

V gene TRBV4-1 combines with J gene TRBJ2-7; 10 nucleotides line up with TRBD1. CDR3 length: 15 amino acids. V was pared by 2 bases and J by 5 bases, with 6 bases of the junction left unmatched. CDR1 is MGHRA, CDR2 YSYEKL, per germline. This CDR3 is CASSQFDRGLDEQYF. CDR3 in DNA: TGCGCCAGCAGCCAATTCGACAGGGGGCTAGACGAGCAGTACTTC.

In its sample, this clonotype was seen many times. The chain is built from TRBV12-3 or TRBV12-4 and TRBJ2-3; TRBD2 is a possible D gene (6 bases). This CDR3 spans 15 amino acids. Trimming shortened V by 4 bases and J by 4 bases, and 15 bases separated the two germline ends. CDR3 in DNA: TGTGCCAGCAGTTCCTACATGGGGGGTGCAGATACGCAGTATTTT. Encoded protein: CASSSYMGGADTQYF.

CDR3 in amino acids: CSANLPGGRGETQYF. DNA for the CDR3: TGCAGTGCAAACCTCCCTGGCGGGAGGGGCGAGACCCAGTACTTC. This chain uses TRBV20-1 with TRBJ2-5, with TRBD2 matching over 9 bases. The trim removed 6 bases at V and 5 bases at J, leaving 13 bases unmatched. This CDR3 region has 15 residues. Per germline, CDR1 DFQATT and CDR2 SNEGSKA (reference sequence).

This clonotype has at least ten counts. J is TRBJ2-3 and V is TRBV6-2 or TRBV6-3; 13 nucleotides line up with TRBD2. The V and J ends lost 6 bases and 5 bases, in that order; junction bases with no gene match: 5. Germline-derived CDR1 and CDR2 are MNHEY and SVGEGT. The CDR3 is 15 residues long. The CDR3 loop is CASSSGLAGVDTQYF. CDR3 nucleotide sequence: TGTGCCAGCAGCTCCGGACTAGCGGGAGTAGATACGCAGTATTTT.

In its sample, this clonotype was seen a few times. V usage is TRBV27 and J usage is TRBJ2-5, with 7 bases fitting TRBD1. With 4 bases clipped from V and 3 bases from J, the junction kept 5 bases outside the gene matches. The germline V gene encodes CDR1 MNHEY and CDR2 SMNVEV (reference sequence). The CDR3 loop spans 14 amino acids. For the CDR3, the DNA is TGTGCCAGCAGTTCTTATGACAGGGAAGAGACCCAGTACTTC. Amino acids: CASSSYDREETQYF.

This clonotype has a handful of counts. The chain links TRBV7-9 to TRBJ1-6; D remains unclear. V was cut by 5 bases and J by 9 bases, with 14 bases left in between. There are 14 residues in the CDR3. Germline CDR1 and CDR2: SEHNR and FQNEAQ (reference sequence). This CDR3 reads CASSPGRDISPLHF. The CDR3 coding sequence is TGTGCCAGCAGCCCCGGGAGGGATATTTCACCCCTCCACTTT.

J is TRBJ2-7 and V is TRBV5-5, with 9 bases identical to TRBD1. CDR1 SGHKS and CDR2 YYEKEE come from the germline V gene (reference sequence). Trimming removed 5 bases from V and 3 bases from J; junction bases left unmatched: 12. The CDR3 totals 16 residues. In DNA form, the CDR3 reads TGTGCCAGCAGTACCGGTACACAGGGGGCGAACTACGAGCAGTACTTC. This sequence encodes CASSTGTQGANYEQYF.

This clonotype was seen only a few times. The chain is built from TRBV18 and TRBJ2-7, with a possible D match to TRBD1 (5 bases). The length of the CDR3 is 15 residues. CDR1 and CDR2 (germline): KGHSH, LQKENI. Trimming stripped 6 bases from V and 0 bases from J, with 15 bases between. The CDR3 loop is CASSSPGKSSYEQYF. CDR3 coding DNA: TGTGCCAGCTCCTCTCCAGGGAAGAGCTCCTACGAGCAGTACTTC.

This chain connects TRBV12-3 or TRBV12-4 to TRBJ1-2; perhaps TRBD1 as D (5 bases). The CDR3 is made up of 15 amino acids. With 1 base removed from V and 5 bases from J, the gap between germline ends came to 14 bases. The CDR3 DNA reads TGTGCCAGCAGTTTAGGGTTCGGGACCGATTATGGCTACACCTTC. Translating it yields CASSLGFGTDYGYTF.

CDR3 residues: CASRTGTGVLGGYTF. CDR3 nucleotides: TGTGCCAGCAGGACCGGGACAGGGGTTTTAGGAGGCTACACCTTC. The chain combines TRBV12-3 or TRBV12-4 with TRBJ1-2, with 10 bases identical to TRBD1. This CDR3 is 15 amino acids long. Trimming removed 6 bases from V and 8 bases from J; junction bases left unmatched: 12.

This clonotype has more than one count but fewer than ten. V usage is TRBV3-1 and J usage is TRBJ2-2; D possibly corresponds to TRBD2 (5 bases). The CDR3 is made up of 14 amino acids. In germline, CDR1 is LGHDT, CDR2 YNNKEL (reference sequence). V was shortened by 11 bases and J by 2 bases, with 15 bases between the two germline ends. The CDR3 protein is CASRASLNTGELFF. CDR3 DNA sequence: TGTGCCTCTAGGGCTAGCCTTAACACCGGGGAGCTGTTTTTT.

This clonotype was counted ten times or more. The gene calls are TRBV12-3 or TRBV12-4 and TRBJ1-4; 7 positions match TRBD1. Trimming took 6 bases from V and 8 from J; bases not matched to a gene: 9. This CDR3 has 14 amino acids. CDR3 nucleotides: TGTGCCAGCAGGCTGAGACAGGGTGGCGAAAAACTGTTTTTT. It specifies CASRLRQGGEKLFF.

V gene TRBV29-1 combines with J gene TRBJ1-1, with a tentative D call TRBD1 (5 bases). Germline CDR1 reads SQVTM; CDR2 reads ANQGSEA. Trimming took off 0 bases at V and 0 bases at J, with 8 bases between the two ends. The CDR3 extends over 14 amino acids. The CDR3 is CSVEESGLNTEAFF. The CDR3, as DNA: TGCAGCGTTGAAGAGTCAGGGCTGAACACTGAAGCTTTCTTT.

This clonotype was observed a single time. A junction end diverges from the germline sequence, so it may reflect a read error. The rearrangement joins TRBV18 to TRBJ2-1, with D possibly being TRBD1 (7 bases). The CDR3 runs to 15 residues. Germline loops: CDR1 KGHSH, CDR2 LQKENI. The CDR3 loop is CASSSQGGPYTEQSF. CDR3 in DNA: TGTGCCAGCTCAAGCCAGGGGGGACCCTACACTGAGCAGTCCTTC.